These T cell receptor beta chains were read from a single sample in a study of identical twins. From the 5' RACE reads, TCRdb called clonotypes with MiXCR, one entry per CDR3 protein. The data show approximately 300,000 distinct CDR3 sequences, with 8.5% to 9.5% seen just once and about 7.1% held by the top ten. The same data also contributed to another study, on yellow fever vaccine responses in identical twins.

The specimen was CD8+ T cells sorted from blood. Receptors originate from a woman aged 18-35 years in good health. Each CDR3 is given with its conserved first and last residue. D genes are given only for firm matches. Rows may omit the clone size; those that give it use once, few, many or a size class.

d_gene,v_gene,j_gene,len,abundance,CDR3aa,CDR3nt
.,TRBV20-1,TRBJ2-2,14,.,CSAREFEDTGELFF,TGCAGTGCTAGAGAGTTTGAGGACACCGGGGAGCTGTTTTTT
.,TRBV6-2/TRBV6-3,TRBJ1-1,14,many,CASSYEMENTEAFF,TGTGCCAGCAGTTACGAAATGGAGAACACTGAAGCTTTCTTT
.,TRBV6-4,TRBJ2-1,14,many,CASSGGWGYNEQFF,TGTGCCAGCAGTGGGGGCTGGGGGTACAATGAGCAGTTCTTC
.,TRBV6-1,TRBJ1-2,14,.,CASSDETTLYGYTF,TGTGCCAGCAGTGACGAGACAACGCTCTATGGCTACACCTTC
.,TRBV5-1,TRBJ1-6,18,.,CASKATEGGGSYNSPLHF,TGCGCCAGCAAAGCCACGGAGGGCGGAGGCTCCTATAATTCACCCCTCCACTTT
.,TRBV5-1,TRBJ1-2,14,.,CASSARTAGSGYTF,TGCGCCAGCAGCGCCAGGACAGCCGGAAGTGGCTACACCTTC
.,TRBV6-5,TRBJ2-1,15,few,CASSYSLEGRDEQFF,TGTGCCAGCAGTTACTCTTTGGAGGGCCGGGATGAGCAGTTCTTC
.,TRBV14,TRBJ2-7,14,.,CASSQQGNVYEQYF,TGTGCCAGCAGCCAGCAGGGGAACGTCTACGAGCAGTACTTC
.,TRBV6-1,TRBJ1-2,13,.,CASKGKGVYGYTF,TGTGCCAGCAAAGGGAAGGGGGTTTACGGCTACACCTTC
.,TRBV12-3/TRBV12-4,TRBJ2-1,12,many,CASRGGANEQFF,TGTGCCAGCAGGGGGGGGGCGAATGAGCAGTTCTTC
TRBD2,TRBV7-9,TRBJ2-1,16,many,CASSLASGKAGNEQFF,TGTGCCAGCAGCTTGGCTAGCGGGAAGGCTGGGAATGAGCAGTTCTTC
.,TRBV29-1,TRBJ2-2,13,many,CSVGGTITGELFF,TGCAGCGTTGGGGGAACAATCACCGGGGAGCTGTTTTTT
.,TRBV4-2,TRBJ2-7,15,many,CASSQELGGAYEQYF,TGTGCCAGCAGCCAAGAATTAGGGGGGGCCTACGAGCAGTACTTC
.,TRBV28,TRBJ2-7,13,few,CASSFGFTYEQYF,TGTGCCAGCAGTTTTGGTTTCACCTACGAGCAGTACTTC
.,TRBV27,TRBJ2-3,12,.,CASSRRTDTQYF,TGTGCCAGCAGTCGACGCACAGATACGCAGTATTTT
TRBD1,TRBV5-1,TRBJ2-7,16,few,CASSFLERGPMGEQYF,TGCGCCAGCAGCTTCCTAGAAAGGGGGCCCATGGGAGAGCAGTACTTC
.,TRBV14,TRBJ2-3,13,.,CASRQDSTDTQYF,TGTGCCAGCAGGCAAGACAGTACAGATACGCAGTATTTT
TRBD2,TRBV6-1,TRBJ2-5,15,few,CASSGLAGGGETQYF,TGTGCCAGCAGTGGACTAGCGGGGGGGGGAGAGACCCAGTACTTC
TRBD2,TRBV4-2,TRBJ2-1,16,many,CASSQDASGPYNEQFF,TGTGCCAGCAGCCAAGATGCTAGCGGGCCATACAATGAGCAGTTCTTC
.,TRBV4-1,TRBJ2-3,14,many,CASSQWAKADTQYF,TGCGCCAGCAGCCAATGGGCCAAAGCGGATACGCAGTATTTT
TRBD1,TRBV15,TRBJ2-7,14,many,CATSKDRGLWEQYF,TGTGCCACCAGCAAGGACAGGGGTTTATGGGAGCAGTACTTC